The clone carrying this T cell receptor beta chain was recorded only once. The germline gives CDR1 LGHDT, CDR2 YNNKEL (reference sequence). The length of the CDR3 is 15 residues. V trimming: 3 bases; J trimming: 2 bases; junction bases outside the gene matches: 4. How the authors handled the data: Amplification with reference gene primers provided the estimates of nucleated cell counts. This table comes from immunoSEQ multiplex PCR, and its TCRdb copy is limited to in-frame clones, with some not included. The V and J calls and clone size come from that table; D and trimming were worked out from the DNA. The table includes tens of thousands of clones, around 88% detected once. Patients in Seattle were enrolled during active infection, then followed longitudinally. The sample comes from a study of blood T cell repertoires in COVID-19. The overall study: Sites across the United States, Italy and Spain contributed samples from acute and convalescent COVID-19. In each case, the material was cDNA or gDNA derived from T cells, B-cell-depleted T cells, or PBMCs.

The source material was peripheral blood. This TCR was sampled from a man aged 35 to 55 with COVID-19, enrolled during active disease. The chain uses TRBV3-1 (or the pseudogene TRBV3-2) and TRBJ1-3, with 7 nucleotides matching TRBD1. The DNA of the CDR3 is TGTGCCAGCAGCCATGAGGGGGCAGCTGGAAACACCATATATTTT. Protein product: CASSHEGAAGNTIYF.